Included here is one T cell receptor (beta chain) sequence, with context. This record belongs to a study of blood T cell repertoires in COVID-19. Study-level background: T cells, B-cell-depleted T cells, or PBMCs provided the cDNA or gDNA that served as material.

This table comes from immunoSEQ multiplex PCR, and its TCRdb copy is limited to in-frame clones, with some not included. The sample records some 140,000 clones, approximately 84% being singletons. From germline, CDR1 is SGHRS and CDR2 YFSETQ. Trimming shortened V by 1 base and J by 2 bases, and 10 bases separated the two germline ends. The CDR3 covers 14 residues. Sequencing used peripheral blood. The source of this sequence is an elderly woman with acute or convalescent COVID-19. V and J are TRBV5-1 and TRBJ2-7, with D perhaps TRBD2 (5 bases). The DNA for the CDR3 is TGCGCCAGCAGCTTGATAGGAGGCACCTACGAGCAGTACTTC. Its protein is CASSLIGGTYEQYF.